This T cell receptor beta chain appears in the sequencing data of a study of CD8 T cells in Susac syndrome. RNA totalling about 0.5 to 1 ug underwent reverse transcription with random hexamers. From the immunoSEQ multiplex PCR reads, TCRdb called clonotypes with MiXCR, one entry per CDR3 protein. The profile shows about 170,000 distinct CDR3 sequences, 80% to 95% of them singletons. The CDR3 is 14 amino acids. Looked up from germline, CDR1 is ENHRY and CDR2 is SYGVKD. V was cut by 6 bases and J by 3 bases, with 15 bases left in between. Sequenced: CD4+ T cells from PBMCs. The origin of this receptor is a human donor with multiple sclerosis. The chain employs TRBV10-3 and TRBJ2-7; a weak D match, TRBD2 (6 bases). CDR3 residues: CAIRGEEGGYEQYF. The CDR3 nucleotides read TGTGCCATCAGGGGGGAGGAGGGCGGCTACGAGCAGTACTTC.